One sample yielded the 18 T cell receptor beta chains listed below, sequenced in a study of blood T cell repertoires in COVID-19. The table came from immunoSEQ multiplex PCR; TCRdb's copy has only in-frame clones and leaves some out. The table lists 100,000 to 150,000 clones, around 80% of them singletons, with 15% to 20% in the top ten. Sequencing was done on a sample of peripheral blood. These receptors were collected from a man aged 55 to 69 with active or convalescent COVID-19.

The rearrangement uses TRBV7-2 and TRBJ2-1; 8 nucleotides align to TRBD1. The V and J ends lost 4 bases and 3 bases, in that order; junction bases with no gene match: 5. Germline assignment: CDR1 SGHTA and CDR2 FQGNSA. This CDR3 is 15 amino acids long. The chain's CDR3 is CASSSGTGYYNEQFF. In DNA, the CDR3 is TGTGCCAGCAGCTCGGGGACAGGCTACTACAATGAGCAGTTCTTC.

The chain employs TRBV6-2 or TRBV6-3 and TRBJ2-5; TRBD1 might be the D (6 bases). Trimming took 6 bases from V and 7 from J, leaving 18 bases between them. Per germline, CDR1 MNHEY and CDR2 SVGEGT. This CDR3 has 14 residues. CDR3 coding DNA: TGTGCCAGCAGCCAAACCGGGACAAGAGGGACCCAGTACTTC. Translating gives CASSQTGTRGTQYF.

V is TRBV9 and J is TRBJ1-5; the match to TRBD1 covers 7 bases. Germline CDR1 reads SGDLS; CDR2 reads YYNGEE. Trimming took 0 bases from V and 5 from J; bases not matched to a gene: 5. This CDR3 contains 15 residues. The CDR3 protein is CASSVEDRRDQPQHF. CDR3 coding DNA: TGTGCCAGCAGCGTAGAGGACAGGCGGGATCAGCCCCAGCATTTT.

This chain uses TRBV15 with TRBJ1-2, with D possibly TRBD1 on 6 matching bases. Germline loops: CDR1 LNHNV, CDR2 YYDKDF (reference sequence). The CDR3 runs to 13 residues. V lost 3 bases, J lost 8 bases, and 13 bases lay in between. The CDR3 nucleotides are TGTGCCACCAGCAGGGATACAGGGATAGGCTACACCTTC. Translation: CATSRDTGIGYTF.

The chain couples TRBV15 to TRBJ2-1; tentative D call: TRBD1 (5 bases). Germline V lookup: CDR1 LNHNV, CDR2 YYDKDF (reference sequence). Trimming cost V 1 base and J 4 bases, with 11 bases left between them. This CDR3 contains 15 residues. CDR3 sequence reads: CATSRAPTDYNEQFF. The CDR3 DNA reads TGTGCCACCAGCAGAGCTCCGACAGATTACAATGAGCAGTTCTTC.

The genes are TRBV11-2 and TRBJ1-1; D is perhaps TRBD1 (5 bases). Germline V CDR1 and CDR2: SGHAT, FQNNGV. The CDR3 extends over 13 amino acids. Trimming removed 3 bases at V and 1 base at J, with 6 bases between. CDR3 nucleotides: TGTGCCAGCAGCTTCAGGGCGAACACTGAAGCTTTCTTT. Protein: CASSFRANTEAFF. Supplemented by reference TRBV11-2 and TRBJ1-1, the full variable domain reads EAGVAQSPRYKIIEKRQSVAFWCNPISGHATLYWYQQILGQGPKLLIQFQNNGVVDDSQLPKDRFSAERLKGVDSTLKIQPAKLEDSAVYLCASSFRANTEAFFGQGTRLTVV.

V gene TRBV5-1 combines with J gene TRBJ2-2; TRBD1 matches at 12 bases. Germline V gene lookup returns CDR1 SGHRS and CDR2 YFSETQ. This CDR3 is 17 amino acids long. V shed 4 bases and J 6 bases; nucleotides not matched to a gene: 10. The CDR3 sequence: CASSQEGQGAAAGELFF. The CDR3 nucleotides are TGCGCCAGCAGCCAGGAGGGACAGGGGGCGGCGGCCGGGGAGCTGTTTTTT.

The V and J genes are TRBV19 and TRBJ1-2; D possibly corresponds to TRBD1 (6 bases). The CDR3 runs 15 residues. V was trimmed by 5 bases and J by 0 bases, leaving 13 bases between them. CDR1 and CDR2 from the germline V gene are LNHDA and SQIVND (reference sequence). In DNA, the CDR3 is TGTGCCAGTAGTTTGGGGGCCGACACTAACTATGGCTACACCTTC. Its protein product is CASSLGADTNYGYTF.

The chain links TRBV6-5 to TRBJ2-7; D possibly corresponds to TRBD2 (6 bases). Germline CDR1 MNHEY, CDR2 SVGAGI. V lost 5 bases and J lost 0, with 11 bases in between. This CDR3 is built from 14 residues. The CDR3 nucleotides read TGTGCCAGCAGTCGGGACTCCAGCTCCTACGAGCAGTACTTC. As protein: CASSRDSSSYEQYF.

V usage is TRBV9 and J usage is TRBJ2-3; D remains ambiguous. Germline V gives CDR1 SGDLS, CDR2 YYNGEE. The germline V and J ends were trimmed by 6 bases and 0 bases, with 5 bases remaining between them. The CDR3 has 12 residues. The CDR3 loop reads CASTRSTDTQYF. The CDR3 DNA follows: TGTGCCAGCACTAGGAGCACAGATACGCAGTATTTT.

This chain links TRBV5-1 with TRBJ2-7; 8 positions match TRBD1. This CDR3 is built from 15 residues. The junction had 10 bases not matched to a gene; V was cut back by 4 bases and J by 4 bases. Germline CDR1 and CDR2: SGHRS and YFSETQ. Here the CDR3 reads CASSKTRGLWYEQYF. The CDR3 bases are TGCGCCAGCAGCAAAACCAGGGGGCTTTGGTACGAGCAGTACTTC. Filled out from reference TRBV5-1 and TRBJ2-7, the complete variable domain reads KAGVTQTPRYLIKTRGQQVTLSCSPISGHRSVSWYQQTPGQGLQFLFEYFSETQRNKGNFPGRFSGRQFSNSRSEMNVSTLELGDSALYLCASSKTRGLWYEQYFGPGTRLTVT.

The chain links TRBV2 to TRBJ2-3; D possibly corresponds to TRBD2 (5 bases). V was clipped by 8 bases and J by 2 bases, with 20 bases between them. The CDR3 contains 16 residues. In germline, CDR1 is SNHLY, CDR2 FYNNEI. The CDR3 sequence: CASGSSLSYSTDTQYF. CDR3 in DNA: TGTGCCAGCGGGAGTTCATTGAGTTACTCCACAGATACGCAGTATTTT.

The J gene is TRBJ2-1, the V gene TRBV4-3; tentatively, D is TRBD1 (5 bases). Between the trimmed V and J ends, which lost 1 base and 3 bases, there was a span of 13 bases. This CDR3 has 16 residues. CDR1 and CDR2 from the germline V gene are LGHNA and YSLEER. DNA of the CDR3: TGCGCCAGCAGCCAAGGAATAGCCACAGGCTACAATGAGCAGTTCTTC. Protein sequence: CASSQGIATGYNEQFF.

The CDR3: CASSSVTSEQFF. DNA for the CDR3: TGTGCCAGCAGCTCCGTAACCAGTGAGCAGTTCTTC. This chain joins TRBV7-3 and TRBJ2-1; no firm D call. Trimming shortened V by 4 bases and J by 9 bases, and 10 bases separated the two germline ends. There are 12 residues in the CDR3. Germline loops: CDR1 SGHTA, CDR2 FQGTGA.

The rearrangement uses TRBV7-2 and TRBJ2-3, with D possibly matching TRBD2 (6 bases). CDR1 is SGHTA and CDR2 is FQGNSA in the germline V gene. Between the trimmed V and J ends, which lost 5 bases and 6 bases, there was a span of 18 bases. This CDR3 comprises 15 residues. The chain's CDR3 is CASSISGTEGDTQYF. The CDR3 nucleotides are TGTGCCAGCAGCATTAGCGGCACAGAAGGCGATACGCAGTATTTT.

The chain links TRBV30 to TRBJ1-5; D unresolved. The CDR3 has 12 residues. Germline V gene data show CDR1 as GTSNPN and CDR2 as SVGIG (reference sequence). The V end was cut by 4 bases, the J end by 7 bases, with 11 bases between. The CDR3 is CAWTLEGQPQHF. CDR3 DNA: TGTGCCTGGACCTTAGAGGGCCAGCCCCAGCATTTT.

This sequence joins TRBV6-2 or TRBV6-3 and TRBJ2-1; TRBD2 matches at 10 bases. Germline CDR1 and CDR2: MNHEY and SVGEGT. This CDR3 comprises 16 residues. J lost 3 bases, V lost 4 bases, and 6 bases had no gene match. CDR3 sequence: CASSFYGLADYNEQFF. The CDR3 DNA sequence: TGTGCCAGCAGTTTCTACGGACTAGCGGACTACAATGAGCAGTTCTTC.

The V gene is TRBV4-2, the J gene TRBJ2-1, with 8 nucleotides matching TRBD2. The CDR3 consists of 17 residues. V trimming: 0 bases; J trimming: 3 bases; junction bases outside the gene matches: 7. Per germline, CDR1 LGHNA and CDR2 YNFKEQ. The CDR3 DNA reads as TGTGCCAGCAGCCAAGATAACGGGAGGGCCAACTACAATGAGCAGTTCTTC. It translates to CASSQDNGRANYNEQFF.